The 23 T cell receptor beta chains below all came from one sample that was sequenced in a study of response to subunit inactivated influenza vaccine. TCRdb reanalysed the RT-PCR reads using MiXCR and keeps one entry per CDR3 protein. In the table there are around 570,000 distinct CDR3 sequences, around 8% of which are singletons. Sample: PBMCs from blood, taken roughly 24 months after vaccination. The receptors stem from a man between 50 and 70 years old who received an inactivated influenza vaccine.

V usage is TRBV28 and J usage is TRBJ2-5; D is unresolved. V was clipped by 2 bases and J by 5 bases, with 15 bases between them. Germline CDR1 and CDR2: MDHEN and SYDVKM. The CDR3 is 15 residues long. The CDR3 sequence: CASSLRAYYGETQYF. The CDR3 DNA reads TGTGCCAGCAGTTTAAGGGCATACTATGGGGAGACCCAGTACTTC.

Only a few counts were recorded for this clonotype. The J gene is TRBJ2-5, the V gene TRBV29-1; 9 bases align to TRBD1. After removal of 6 bases from V and 2 bases from J, the junction contained 7 bases not matched to a gene. The CDR3 is 14 residues long. CDR1 is SQVTM and CDR2 is ANQGSEA in the germline V gene. The CDR3 coding sequence is TGCAGCGTCGACACCGGACAGGGGCAAGAGACCCAGTACTTC. It specifies CSVDTGQGQETQYF.

This clonotype was counted only a few times. This rearrangement joins TRBV7-2 to TRBJ1-2, with a weak D call TRBD1 (5 bases). Per the germline V gene, CDR1 is SGHTA and CDR2 is FQGNSA. CDR3 length: 14 residues. V dropped 5 bases and J dropped 5 bases, with 15 bases sitting between them. CDR3 in amino acids: CASSPSPGEYGYTF. The CDR3 DNA follows: TGTGCCAGCAGCCCGTCGCCGGGGGAGTATGGCTACACCTTC. Together with reference TRBV7-2 and TRBJ1-2, the CDR3 gives the full variable domain: GAGVSQSPSNKVTEKGKDVELRCDPISGHTALYWYRQSLGQGLEFLIYFQGNSAPDKSGLPSDRFSAERTGGSVSTLTIQRTQQEDSAVYLCASSPSPGEYGYTFGSGTRLTVV.

This clonotype was counted a few times. The chain uses TRBV7-2 and TRBJ2-3; D is unresolved. Germline V lookup: CDR1 SGHTA, CDR2 FQGNSA. CDR3 length equals 15 residues. The V and J ends lost 5 bases and 1 base respectively, with 13 bases between them. This CDR3 reads CASSPHWSRTDTQYF. CDR3 DNA sequence: TGTGCCAGCAGCCCCCATTGGAGCCGCACAGATACGCAGTATTTT.

V is TRBV7-8 and J is TRBJ2-3; TRBD1 agrees at 7 bases. The CDR3 has 17 residues. The ends lost 5 bases at V and 2 bases at J; junction bases unmatched: 13. CDR1 and CDR2 from the germline V gene are SGHVS and FQNEAQ. In DNA, the CDR3 is TGTGCCAGCAGCCCCAAATTCGGGGACAGATCCACAGATACGCAGTATTTT. Its translation is CASSPKFGDRSTDTQYF.

This clonotype was seen a handful of times. In DNA form, the CDR3 reads TGTGCCAGCAGTTACTCTATTAGCCCGCGGGCAGCAGATACGCAGTATTTT. Translation: CASSYSISPRAADTQYF. The chain carries TRBV6-5 and TRBJ2-3; possible D gene TRBD2, 5 bases. The CDR3 loop spans 17 amino acids. V was cut by 0 bases and J by 4 bases, with 17 bases left in between. Germline lookup yields CDR1 MNHEY and CDR2 SVGAGI.

The CDR3: CASSPLTRGYTF. The CDR3 DNA sequence: TGTGCCAGCAGTCCCCTTACCAGAGGCTACACCTTC. This chain connects TRBV12-3 or TRBV12-4 to TRBJ1-2; no firm D call. V lost 5 bases to trimming and J lost 8 bases, with 12 bases between them. The CDR3 runs 12 residues.

The chain carries TRBV10-3 and TRBJ1-1; no clear D. The CDR3 totals 16 residues. Trimming took 5 bases from V and 0 from J, leaving 16 bases between them. Germline V gene lookup returns CDR1 ENHRY and CDR2 SYGVKD. The CDR3 is CAISSGPLGVNTEAFF. The CDR3 DNA is TGTGCCATCAGTTCCGGCCCCCTAGGAGTGAACACTGAAGCTTTCTTT.

This clonotype was found a few times. CDR3 sequence (DNA): TGTGCCAGCAGTTATGCGAGGGTAAAGGGCACAGATACGCAGTATTTT. It codes for CASSYARVKGTDTQYF. This chain joins TRBV6-5 and TRBJ2-3, with a possible D match to TRBD2 (5 bases). Trimming shortened V by 3 bases and J by 1 base, and 14 bases separated the two germline ends. Germline lookup yields CDR1 MNHEY and CDR2 SVGAGI. There are 16 residues in the CDR3.

This rearrangement joins TRBV5-1 to TRBJ1-1, with D unclear. Germline CDR1 reads SGHRS; CDR2 reads YFSETQ. V lost 2 bases and J lost 1, with 12 bases in between. The CDR3 runs to 15 residues. The CDR3 spells CASSFDLGANTEAFF. In nucleotides, the CDR3 is TGCGCCAGCAGCTTTGATCTGGGTGCGAACACTGAAGCTTTCTTT.

The chain recombines TRBV7-6 with TRBJ2-1; D is perhaps TRBD1 or TRBD2 (5 bases each). The CDR3 sequence is 13 residues long. V was clipped by 5 bases and J by 7 bases, with 12 bases between them. Per germline, CDR1 SGHVS and CDR2 FNYEAQ. This CDR3 reads CASSTGPLNEQFF. CDR3 nucleotide sequence: TGTGCCAGCAGCACGGGACCGCTAAATGAGCAGTTCTTC. The variable domain in full, completed from reference TRBV7-6 and TRBJ2-1, reads GAGVSQSPRYKVTKRGQDVALRCDPISGHVSLYWYRQALGQGPEFLTYFNYEAQQDKSGLPNDRFSAERPEGSISTLTIQRTEQRDSAMYRCASSTGPLNEQFFGPGTRLTVL.

This clonotype was counted between two and nine times. The chain is built from TRBV10-2 and TRBJ2-2, with TRBD2 matching over 12 bases. The CDR3 length is 17 residues. Germline assignment: CDR1 WSHSY and CDR2 SAAADI. V lost 6 bases, J lost 7 bases, and 12 bases stayed unmatched. The CDR3 DNA is TGCGCCAGCAGCGTAACTAGCGGGAGGTTGTTTTACGGGGAGCTGTTTTTT. This gives the protein CASSVTSGRLFYGELFF.

The rearrangement uses TRBV7-2 and TRBJ1-3, with D perhaps TRBD1 (5 bases). CDR1 is SGHTA and CDR2 is FQGNSA in the germline V gene. The CDR3 is made up of 16 amino acids. Trimming took off 5 bases at V and 2 bases at J, with 16 bases between the two ends. The CDR3 DNA reads TGTGCCAGCAGCCTGGGGACTGTAGGCACTGGAAACACCATATATTTT. It encodes CASSLGTVGTGNTIYF.

The V gene is TRBV3-1, the J gene TRBJ1-1, with a weak D call TRBD1 (6 bases). Between the trimmed V and J ends, which lost 4 bases and 1 base, there was a span of 13 bases. The CDR3 is made up of 15 amino acids. CDR1 is LGHDT, CDR2 YNNKEL, per germline (reference sequence). The CDR3 DNA is TGTGCCAGCAGCCGGGGACAAGGTCCGAACACTGAAGCTTTCTTT. This encodes CASSRGQGPNTEAFF.

This clonotype came up many times. The rearrangement uses TRBV29-1 and TRBJ1-3, with D unresolved. The CDR3 has 14 residues. Germline lookup yields CDR1 SQVTM and CDR2 ANQGSEA. Trimming stripped 4 bases from V and 1 base from J, with 11 bases between. CDR3 region: CSVVSPLSGNTIYF. As DNA, the CDR3 is TGCAGCGTTGTAAGCCCTCTTTCTGGAAACACCATATATTTT.

The J gene is TRBJ1-2, the V gene TRBV11-2; D is unclear. The CDR3 loop spans 14 amino acids. Per the germline V gene, CDR1 is SGHAT and CDR2 is FQNNGV. Trimming pared 2 bases from V and 2 bases from J, leaving 9 bases between. The CDR3 reads CASSLSSQNYGYTF. The CDR3, as DNA: TGTGCCAGCAGCTTATCAAGTCAGAACTATGGCTACACCTTC.

This clonotype was seen more than once but under ten times. The chain has TRBV12-3 or TRBV12-4 and TRBJ2-4, with no clear D. Trimming stripped 9 bases from V and 0 bases from J, with 9 bases between. This CDR3 has 13 amino acids. The CDR3 here is CASMQVAKNIQYF. As DNA, the CDR3 is TGTGCCAGTATGCAGGTAGCCAAAAACATTCAGTACTTC.

A few counts support this clonotype. The rearrangement joins TRBV6-1 to TRBJ2-7; D remains unclear. V was pared by 4 bases and J by 2 bases, with 12 bases between. The CDR3 has 14 residues. Germline-derived CDR1 and CDR2 are MNHNS and SASEGT. The CDR3: CASSGFGRTYEQYF. As DNA, the CDR3 is TGTGCCAGCAGTGGGTTTGGCAGAACCTACGAGCAGTACTTC.

The chain employs TRBV20-1 and TRBJ2-7; possible D gene TRBD2, 6 bases. The CDR3 length is 14 residues. The germline gives CDR1 DFQATT, CDR2 SNEGSKA (reference sequence). Trimming pared 5 bases from V and 1 base from J, leaving 15 bases between. The DNA of the CDR3 is TGCAGTGCTGTCGGGGGATTAGGGTCCTACGAGCAGTACTTC. This codes for CSAVGGLGSYEQYF.

A few counts support this clonotype. This chain joins TRBV20-1 and TRBJ2-5; 8 bases align to TRBD2. Germline lookup yields CDR1 DFQATT and CDR2 SNEGSKA (reference sequence). Germline trimming cut 5 bases from V and 5 bases from J; bases unmatched to any gene: 7. The CDR3 consists of 13 residues. CDR3 amino acids: CSASGLAWETQYF. The CDR3 DNA sequence: TGCAGTGCTTCCGGACTAGCTTGGGAGACCCAGTACTTC.

This clonotype was detected a few times. The rearrangement uses TRBV20-1 and TRBJ1-5, with unresolved D. Germline loops: CDR1 DFQATT, CDR2 SNEGSKA (reference sequence). V gave up 2 bases and J gave up 2 bases, with 13 bases separating them. The CDR3 length is 15 residues. This CDR3 is CSARRGSGGNQPQHF. The CDR3 bases are TGCAGTGCTAGACGCGGGAGCGGAGGCAATCAGCCCCAGCATTTT.

This clonotype has just a few counts. The V gene is TRBV5-1, the J gene TRBJ2-5; D is uncertain. CDR3 length equals 12 residues. V shed 4 bases and J shed 0 bases, with 4 bases lying between them. Germline lookup yields CDR1 SGHRS and CDR2 YFSETQ. The CDR3 region has the DNA TGCGCCAGCAGCACGGACCAAGAGACCCAGTACTTC. Residues: CASSTDQETQYF.

This clonotype was counted between two and nine times. The chain uses TRBV20-1 and TRBJ1-1; 8 positions agree with TRBD1. Germline V gene sequence: CDR1 DFQATT, CDR2 SNEGSKA (reference sequence). There are 12 residues in the CDR3. V was clipped by 5 bases and J by 4 bases; unmatched bases: 3. The CDR3 DNA follows: TGCAGTGCTGCCAGGGGGCCCACTGAAGCTTTCTTT. As protein: CSAARGPTEAFF.